The rows below give T cell receptor beta chains drawn from one sample of a study of blood T cell repertoires in COVID-19. Generated by immunoSEQ multiplex PCR, the TCRdb table keeps only in-frame clones and is missing some. The table includes 300,000 or so clones, more than 85% detected once. Sequenced sample: peripheral blood. The receptors originated from a man in his 70s with acute or convalescent COVID-19. CDR3s include the opening cysteine and the closing phenylalanine or tryptophan. D genes are given only for firm matches. The size of a clone is reported for some rows only, either as once, few or many, or as a class for expanded clones.

size: .; J: TRBJ2-2; D: TRBD2; V: TRBV7-8; CDR3: CASSAGTSGSGELFF; DNA: TGTGCCAGCAGCGCCGGGACTAGCGGAAGCGGGGAGCTGTTTTTT
size: .; J: TRBJ1-2; D: TRBD1; V: TRBV28; CDR3: CASSPDRVYGYTF; DNA: TGTGCCAGCAGTCCAGACAGGGTCTATGGCTACACCTTC
size: .; J: TRBJ1-1; D: .; V: TRBV18; CDR3: CASSLDGRAGAFF; DNA: TGTGCCAGCTCGCTGGACGGGAGGGCTGGAGCTTTCTTT
size: .; J: TRBJ2-1; D: TRBD2; V: TRBV5-1; CDR3: CASSLHGGVSSYNEQFF; DNA: TGCGCCAGCAGCTTGCACGGGGGGGTAAGCTCCTACAATGAGCAGTTCTTC
size: few; J: TRBJ1-4; D: .; V: TRBV18; CDR3: CASSPPEGPGEKLFF; DNA: TGTGCCAGCTCACCACCGGAGGGGCCGGGTGAAAAACTGTTTTTT
size: .; J: TRBJ1-1; D: TRBD1; V: TRBV11-3; CDR3: CASSFDPTGRAFF; DNA: TGTGCCAGCAGCTTTGACCCGACAGGGAGAGCTTTCTTT
size: .; J: TRBJ2-5; D: TRBD2; V: TRBV19; CDR3: CARAPQREGQETQYF; DNA: TGTGCCAGGGCCCCCCAGCGGGAGGGCCAGGAGACCCAGTACTTC
size: .; J: TRBJ1-5; D: TRBD1; V: TRBV10-3; CDR3: CAISAATGGNQPQHF; DNA: TGTGCCATCAGTGCCGCGACAGGGGGCAATCAGCCCCAGCATTTT
size: .; J: TRBJ1-4; D: .; V: TRBV12-3/TRBV12-4; CDR3: CASSPPGNEKLFF; DNA: TGTGCCAGCAGCCCACCCGGTAATGAAAAACTGTTTTTT
size: .; J: TRBJ1-1; D: .; V: TRBV9; CDR3: CASSVEPQENTEAFF; DNA: TGTGCCAGCAGCGTTGAGCCACAGGAGAACACTGAAGCTTTCTTT
size: .; J: TRBJ1-2; D: .; V: TRBV21-1; CDR3: CASSTPGRNPNYGYTF; DNA: TGTGCCAGCAGCACCCCGGGGAGGAATCCAAACTATGGCTACACCTTC
size: .; J: TRBJ1-5; D: .; V: TRBV4-3; CDR3: CASSQDFRVSNQPQHF; DNA: TGCGCCAGCAGCCAAGACTTCAGGGTTAGCAATCAGCCCCAGCATTTT
size: .; J: TRBJ2-7; D: TRBD2; V: TRBV23-1; CDR3: CASSQNGGGMYEQYF; DNA: TGCGCCAGCAGTCAAAACGGGGGGGGCATGTACGAGCAGTACTTC
size: .; J: TRBJ2-5; D: TRBD1; V: TRBV5-8; CDR3: CASSLWAGGQETQYF; DNA: TGTGCCAGCAGCTTGTGGGCAGGGGGCCAAGAGACCCAGTACTTC
size: .; J: TRBJ2-7; D: TRBD2; V: TRBV3-1/TRBV3-2; CDR3: CASSPRGSGLREQYF; DNA: TGTGCCAGCAGCCCGCGGGGTAGCGGGTTGCGCGAGCAGTACTTC
size: .; J: TRBJ1-6; D: TRBD1; V: TRBV13; CDR3: CASSFWTGGAPLHF; DNA: TGTGCCAGCAGCTTCTGGACAGGGGGGGCACCCCTCCACTTT
size: .; J: TRBJ1-2; D: .; V: TRBV28; CDR3: CASSGTNYGYTF; DNA: TGTGCCAGCTCCGGGACTAACTATGGCTACACCTTC
size: .; J: TRBJ2-2; D: .; V: TRBV7-2; CDR3: CASSLQGANTGELFF; DNA: TGTGCCAGCAGCTTACAGGGCGCGAACACCGGGGAGCTGTTTTTT
size: .; J: TRBJ2-7; D: TRBD2; V: TRBV27; CDR3: CASSSRPTSGSSYEQYF; DNA: TGTGCCAGCAGTTCCCGCCCCACTAGCGGGAGTTCCTACGAGCAGTACTTC
size: .; J: TRBJ2-1; D: .; V: TRBV5-1; CDR3: CASSLAVSSYNEQFF; DNA: TGCGCCAGCAGCTTAGCGGTTAGCTCCTACAATGAGCAGTTCTTC
size: .; J: TRBJ2-7; D: TRBD1; V: TRBV10-3; CDR3: CAISGTGGPYEQYF; DNA: TGTGCCATCAGTGGGACAGGGGGCCCCTACGAGCAGTACTTC
size: .; J: TRBJ2-5; D: .; V: TRBV5-1; CDR3: CASSHGTNQETQYF; DNA: TGCGCCAGCAGCCACGGGACAAATCAAGAGACCCAGTACTTC
size: .; J: TRBJ2-7; D: TRBD2; V: TRBV28; CDR3: CASSRGGDSYEQYF; DNA: TGTGCCAGCAGCCGTGGGGGGGACTCCTACGAGCAGTACTTC
size: .; J: TRBJ1-3; D: .; V: TRBV6-6; CDR3: CASSLKYSSGNTIYF; DNA: TGTGCCAGCAGCCTCAAGTACAGCTCTGGAAACACCATATATTTT
size: .; J: TRBJ2-1; D: TRBD2; V: TRBV29-1; CDR3: CSVETSGRYNEQFF; DNA: TGCAGCGTTGAGACTAGCGGAAGATACAATGAGCAGTTCTTC
size: once; J: TRBJ1-2; D: TRBD1; V: TRBV10-1; CDR3: CASRGGQGLLIRSYTF; DNA: TGCGCCAGCAGGGGGGGACAGGGGCTATTAATAAGGAGCTACACCTTC